This TCR beta chain was retrieved from a study of vaccination effects on CD4 cells after COVID-19. Background on the study: Everyone in the study got two shots of either the BNT162b2 or mRNA-1273 vaccine. Study outcomes and limitations: Marked clonal contraction was seen in infection- and vaccine-induced clones late after vaccination. The authors studied few convalescent patients and collected no early post-infection timepoints.

Measured with immunoSEQ multiplex PCR; TCRdb has only the in-frame clones, and not every one. The table records about 22,000 clones, about three quarters of them present only once. Germline loops: CDR1 ENHRY, CDR2 SYGVKD. V shed 3 bases and J 3 bases; nucleotides not matched to a gene: 13. The CDR3 is made up of 17 amino acids. Sequencing was preceded by expansion of antigen-specific CD4+ T cells with viral peptide pools in the ViraFEST assay. Isolation of CD4+ T cells took place after about nine days of culture. Prior SARS-CoV-2 infection was absent in the vaccine recipients, as shown by negative nucleocapsid antibodies. In culture with approximately 10 IU/ml IL-2 and roughly 10 ug/ml peptides, PBMC were grown at around 1.8 million per well. A few counts support this clone. What it binds is unknown.

The J gene is TRBJ1-1, the V gene TRBV10-3; TRBD1 matches 7 bases. The starting material was CD4+ T cells from PBMCs cultured with HCoV-NL63 spike peptides, obtained before COVID-19 vaccination. The TCR originated in a human donor who received a COVID-19 vaccine. Here the CDR3 DNA reads TGTGCCATCAGTGAAGGCAGGGGGTTTGAGACGGACACTGAAGCTTTCTTT. It translates to CAISEGRGFETDTEAFF.